What follows are 7 T cell receptor beta chains derived from one specimen sequenced in a study of blood T cell repertoires in COVID-19. Method: immunoSEQ multiplex PCR; TCRdb's copy keeps in-frame clones and lacks some. The sample lists around 300,000 clones; approximately 88% were seen once. Specimen: PBMCs or T cells enriched from blood (not recorded which). The receptors originated from a man aged 25-45 years who had recovered from COVID-19.

This clone was counted a few times. The chain links TRBV7-9 to TRBJ1-2; 7 nucleotides agree with TRBD1. The trim removed 2 bases at V and 7 bases at J, leaving 4 bases unmatched. The CDR3 spans 13 residues. Germline lookup yields CDR1 SEHNR and CDR2 FQNEAQ (reference sequence). CDR3 sequence reads: CASSLKGAVGYTF. Here the CDR3 DNA reads TGTGCCAGCAGCTTAAAGGGGGCTGTTGGCTACACCTTC.

The chain joins TRBV5-1 to TRBJ1-6, with 8 bases that match TRBD1. J lost 7 bases, V lost 7 bases, and 7 bases had no gene match. The CDR3 has 14 amino acids. Germline V gene sequence: CDR1 SGHRS, CDR2 YFSETQ. DNA of the CDR3: TGCGCCAGCTCCAGGACAGGGAGGAATTCACCCCTCCACTTT. This encodes CASSRTGRNSPLHF.

V gene TRBV15 combines with J gene TRBJ1-5; D possibly corresponds to TRBD1 (5 bases). Trimming stripped 0 bases from V and 6 bases from J, with 12 bases between. This CDR3 contains 15 residues. Germline V gives CDR1 LNHNV, CDR2 YYDKDF (reference sequence). For the CDR3, the DNA is TGTGCCACCAGCAGAGACGGGGGGTTGATTCAGCCCCAGCATTTT. Its protein product is CATSRDGGLIQPQHF.

V gene TRBV5-5 combines with J gene TRBJ1-2; 7 nucleotides align to TRBD1. The CDR3 loop spans 15 amino acids. V lost 2 bases and J lost 8; bases outside the gene matches: 12. CDR1 is SGHKS and CDR2 is YYEKEE in the germline V gene (reference sequence). The CDR3 nucleotides are TGTGCCAGCAGCTTCTCTCCCACAGGGGCGGACGGCTACACCTTC. It is translated as CASSFSPTGADGYTF.

The chain joins TRBV27 to TRBJ1-6, with 7 bases aligning to TRBD1. The germline gives CDR1 MNHEY, CDR2 SMNVEV (reference sequence). The CDR3 covers 12 residues. J lost 10 bases, V lost 7 bases, and 4 bases had no gene match. CDR3 coding DNA: TGTGCCAGCAACCTCAGGGGGTCACCCCTCCACTTT. It encodes CASNLRGSPLHF.

V and J are TRBV18 and TRBJ2-5; D not resolved. Germline V gene sequence: CDR1 KGHSH, CDR2 LQKENI. The CDR3 contains 12 residues. V dropped 6 bases and J dropped 5 bases, with 10 bases sitting between them. DNA of the CDR3: TGTGCCAGCTCCCTTCGGTGGGAGACCCAGTACTTC. Protein sequence: CASSLRWETQYF. The full variable domain, completed using reference TRBV18 and TRBJ2-5, is NAGVMQNPRHLVRRRGQEARLRCSPMKGHSHVYWYRQLPEEGLKFMVYLQKENIIDESGMPKERFSAEFPKEGPSILRIQQVVRGDSAAYFCASSLRWETQYFGPGTRLLVL.

V and J are TRBV2 and TRBJ1-5; D call uncertain. The CDR3 runs 16 residues. V was trimmed by 6 bases and J by 2 bases, leaving 17 bases between them. Looked up from germline, CDR1 is SNHLY and CDR2 is FYNNEI. CDR3 bases: TGTGCCAGCAGCCGAACATCGGTAGCGGGCAATCAGCCCCAGCATTTT. This encodes CASSRTSVAGNQPQHF.